One T cell receptor (beta chain) is described in this entry. In the authors' methods: It was from reference gene primer amplification that nucleated cell counts were estimated. Assay used: immunoSEQ multiplex PCR; TCRdb lists only in-frame clones, some missing. Clone size and the V and J calls come from that table; the DNA yielded D and trimming. The sample consists of 130,000 or so clones, about 83% of them appearing once. The entry originates in a study of blood T cell repertoires in COVID-19. Study-wide context: The United States, Italy and Spain supplied acute and convalescent COVID-19 samples. T cells, B-cell-depleted T cells, or PBMCs provided the cDNA or gDNA that served as material.

Deletions cut 5 bases from V and 0 bases from J, with 14 bases between. The CDR3 runs to 16 residues. Germline V gene sequence: CDR1 SGHTA, CDR2 FQGNSA. This receptor was taken from a human donor in a cohort sampled during active COVID-19. This chain joins TRBV7-2 and TRBJ2-1; no reliable D call. Sequenced input: peripheral blood. The CDR3 protein is CASSPSRVSSYNEQFF. CDR3 DNA sequence: TGTGCCAGCAGCCCCTCCCGGGTGAGCTCCTACAATGAGCAGTTCTTC.